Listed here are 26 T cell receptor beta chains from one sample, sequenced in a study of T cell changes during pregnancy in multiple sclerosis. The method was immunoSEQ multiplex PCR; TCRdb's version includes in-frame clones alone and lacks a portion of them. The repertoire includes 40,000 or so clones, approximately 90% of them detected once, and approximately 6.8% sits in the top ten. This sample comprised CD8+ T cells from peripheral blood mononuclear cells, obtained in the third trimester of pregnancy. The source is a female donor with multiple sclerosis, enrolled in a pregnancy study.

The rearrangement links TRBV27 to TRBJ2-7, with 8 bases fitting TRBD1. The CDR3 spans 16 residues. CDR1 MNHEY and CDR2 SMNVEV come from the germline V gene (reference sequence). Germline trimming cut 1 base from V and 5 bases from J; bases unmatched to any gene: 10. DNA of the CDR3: TGTGCCAGCAGTTTATTCCCTCGGACAGGGTTGGACGAGCAGTACTTC. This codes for CASSLFPRTGLDEQYF.

CDR3 sequence (DNA): TGTGCCAGCATGCGGGGAGGAGGAACGAACACTGAAGCTTTCTTT. As protein: CASMRGGGTNTEAFF. This chain uses TRBV2 with TRBJ1-1; no definite D call. Trimming took 7 bases from V and 1 from J, leaving 16 bases between them. Germline V CDR1 and CDR2: SNHLY, FYNNEI. This CDR3 is built from 15 residues.

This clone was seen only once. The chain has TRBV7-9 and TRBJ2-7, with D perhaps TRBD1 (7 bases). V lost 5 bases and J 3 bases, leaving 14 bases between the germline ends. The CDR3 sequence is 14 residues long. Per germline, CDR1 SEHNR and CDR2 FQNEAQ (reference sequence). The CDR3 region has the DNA TGTGCCAGCAGCCCCACAGGGGAGGACTACGAGCAGTACTTC. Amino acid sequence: CASSPTGEDYEQYF.

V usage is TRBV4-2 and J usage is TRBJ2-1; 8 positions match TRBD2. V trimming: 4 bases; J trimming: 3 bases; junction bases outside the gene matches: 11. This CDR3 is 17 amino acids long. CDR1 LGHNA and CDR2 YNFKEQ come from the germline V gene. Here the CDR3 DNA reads TGTGCCAGCAGCCCAGACACTAGCGGAGACAACTACAATGAGCAGTTCTTC. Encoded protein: CASSPDTSGDNYNEQFF.

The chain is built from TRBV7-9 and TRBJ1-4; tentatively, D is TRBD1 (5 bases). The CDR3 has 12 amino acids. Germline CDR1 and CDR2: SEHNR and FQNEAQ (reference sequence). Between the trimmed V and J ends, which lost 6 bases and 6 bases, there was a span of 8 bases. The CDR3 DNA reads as TGTGCCAGCAGTGGGGGGGATGAAAAACTGTTTTTT. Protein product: CASSGGDEKLFF.

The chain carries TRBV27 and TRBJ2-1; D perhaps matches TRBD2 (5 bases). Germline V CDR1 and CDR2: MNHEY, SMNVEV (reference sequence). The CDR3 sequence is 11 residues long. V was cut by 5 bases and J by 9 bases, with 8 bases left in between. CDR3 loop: CASSEGGEQFF. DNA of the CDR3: TGTGCCAGCAGTGAGGGCGGTGAGCAGTTCTTC.

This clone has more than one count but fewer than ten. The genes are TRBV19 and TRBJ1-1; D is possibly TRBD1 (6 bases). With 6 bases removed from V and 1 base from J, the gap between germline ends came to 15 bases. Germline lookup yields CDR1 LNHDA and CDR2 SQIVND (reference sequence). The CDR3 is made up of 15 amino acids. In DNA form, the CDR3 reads TGTGCCAGTAGGGCGGGGGCCGGGGGGAACACTGAAGCTTTCTTT. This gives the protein CASRAGAGGNTEAFF.

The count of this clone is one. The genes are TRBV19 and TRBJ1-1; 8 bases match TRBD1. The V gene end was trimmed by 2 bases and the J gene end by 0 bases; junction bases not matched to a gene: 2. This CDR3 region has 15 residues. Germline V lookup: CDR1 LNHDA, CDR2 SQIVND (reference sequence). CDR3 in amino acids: CASSITTGVNTEAFF. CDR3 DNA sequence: TGTGCCAGTAGTATAACGACAGGGGTGAACACTGAAGCTTTCTTT.

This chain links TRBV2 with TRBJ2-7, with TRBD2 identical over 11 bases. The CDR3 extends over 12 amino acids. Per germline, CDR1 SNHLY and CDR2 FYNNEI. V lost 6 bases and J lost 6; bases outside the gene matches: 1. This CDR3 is CASSGLAGEQYF. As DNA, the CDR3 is TGTGCCAGCAGCGGACTAGCGGGCGAGCAGTACTTC. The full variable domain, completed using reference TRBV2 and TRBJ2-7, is EPEVTQTPSHQVTQMGQEVILRCVPISNHLYFYWYRQILGQKVEFLVSFYNNEISEKSEIFDDQFSVERPDGSNFTLKIRSTKLEDSAMYFCASSGLAGEQYFGPGTRLTVT.

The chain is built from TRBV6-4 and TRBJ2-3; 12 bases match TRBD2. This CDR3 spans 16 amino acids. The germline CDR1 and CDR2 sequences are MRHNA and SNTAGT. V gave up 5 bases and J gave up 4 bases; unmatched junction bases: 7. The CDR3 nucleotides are TGTGCCAGCAGTCCTTCTAGCGGGGGGGCCCCAGATACGCAGTATTTT. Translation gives CASSPSSGGAPDTQYF.

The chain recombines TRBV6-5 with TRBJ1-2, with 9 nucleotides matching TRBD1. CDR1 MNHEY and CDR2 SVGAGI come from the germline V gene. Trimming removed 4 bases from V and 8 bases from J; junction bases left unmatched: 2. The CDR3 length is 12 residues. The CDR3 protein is CASSSTGGGYTF. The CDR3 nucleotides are TGTGCCAGCAGTTCTACAGGGGGCGGCTACACCTTC.

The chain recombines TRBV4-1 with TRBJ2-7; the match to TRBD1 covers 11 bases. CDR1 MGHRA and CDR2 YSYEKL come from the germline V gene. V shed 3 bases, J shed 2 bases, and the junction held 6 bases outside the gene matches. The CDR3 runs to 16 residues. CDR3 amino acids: CASSHPWTGGTYEQYF. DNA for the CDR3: TGCGCCAGCAGCCACCCCTGGACAGGGGGCACCTACGAGCAGTACTTC.

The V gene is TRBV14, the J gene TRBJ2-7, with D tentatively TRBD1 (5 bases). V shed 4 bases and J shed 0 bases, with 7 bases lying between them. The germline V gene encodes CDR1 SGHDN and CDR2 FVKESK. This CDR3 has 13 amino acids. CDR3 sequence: CASSPGFSYEQYF. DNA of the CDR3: TGTGCCAGCAGCCCAGGGTTCTCCTACGAGCAGTACTTC.

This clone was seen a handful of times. The CDR3 protein is CASSQSERGPYEQYF. The CDR3 DNA reads as TGCGCCAGCAGTCAATCGGAGCGCGGTCCCTACGAGCAGTACTTC. The rearrangement links TRBV23-1 to TRBJ2-7; D not certain. TRBV23-1 counts as an open reading frame of uncertain function. This CDR3 spans 15 amino acids. The germline V and J ends were trimmed by 0 bases and 2 bases, with 11 bases remaining between them.

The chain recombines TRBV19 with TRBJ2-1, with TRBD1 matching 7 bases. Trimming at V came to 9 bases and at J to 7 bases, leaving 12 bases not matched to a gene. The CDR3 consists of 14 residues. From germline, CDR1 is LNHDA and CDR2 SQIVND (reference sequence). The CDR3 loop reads CASRGRTGLNEQFF. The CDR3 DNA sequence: TGTGCCAGCAGAGGCAGGACAGGCCTAAATGAGCAGTTCTTC.

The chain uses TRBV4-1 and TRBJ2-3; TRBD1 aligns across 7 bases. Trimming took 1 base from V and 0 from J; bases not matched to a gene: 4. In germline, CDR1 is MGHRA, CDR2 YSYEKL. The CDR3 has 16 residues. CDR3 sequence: CASSQVTGASTDTQYF. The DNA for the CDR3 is TGCGCCAGCAGCCAAGTAACAGGGGCTAGCACAGATACGCAGTATTTT.

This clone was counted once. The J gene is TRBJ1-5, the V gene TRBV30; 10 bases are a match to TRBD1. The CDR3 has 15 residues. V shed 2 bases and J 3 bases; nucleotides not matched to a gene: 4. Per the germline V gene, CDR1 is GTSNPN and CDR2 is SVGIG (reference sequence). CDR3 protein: CAWSPGTGANQPQHF. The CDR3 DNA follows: TGTGCCTGGAGTCCCGGGACAGGGGCCAATCAGCCCCAGCATTTT.

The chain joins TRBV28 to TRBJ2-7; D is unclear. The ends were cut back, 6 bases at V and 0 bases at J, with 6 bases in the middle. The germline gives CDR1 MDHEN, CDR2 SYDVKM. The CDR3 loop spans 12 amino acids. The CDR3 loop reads CASSYSSYEQYF. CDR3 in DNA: TGTGCCAGCAGCTACAGCTCCTACGAGCAGTACTTC.

The CDR3 region has the DNA TGTGCCAGCAGCAGGAGGGAGGGGACTGAAGCTTTCTTT. Protein product: CASSRREGTEAFF. The V call is TRBV7-9, the J call TRBJ1-1, with D possibly being TRBD1 (5 bases). CDR3 length: 13 amino acids. Per the germline V gene, CDR1 is SEHNR and CDR2 is FQNEAQ (reference sequence). Trimming took off 5 bases at V and 5 bases at J, with 12 bases between the two ends. The variable domain in full, with the rest retrieved from reference TRBV7-9 and TRBJ1-1, is DTGVSQNPRHKITKRGQNVTFRCDPISEHNRLYWYRQTLGQGPEFLTYFQNEAQLEKSRLLSDRFSAERPKGSFSTLEIQRTEQGDSAMYLCASSRREGTEAFFGQGTRLTVV.

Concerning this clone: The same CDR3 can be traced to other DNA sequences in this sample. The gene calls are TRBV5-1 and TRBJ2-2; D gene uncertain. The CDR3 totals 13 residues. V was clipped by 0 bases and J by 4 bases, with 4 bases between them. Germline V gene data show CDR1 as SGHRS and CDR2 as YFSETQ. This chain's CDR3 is CASSLAFTGELFF. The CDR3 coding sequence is TGCGCCAGCAGCTTGGCTTTCACCGGGGAGCTGTTTTTT. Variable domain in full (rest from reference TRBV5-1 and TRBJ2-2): KAGVTQTPRYLIKTRGQQVTLSCSPISGHRSVSWYQQTPGQGLQFLFEYFSETQRNKGNFPGRFSGRQFSNSRSEMNVSTLELGDSALYLCASSLAFTGELFFGEGSRLTVL.

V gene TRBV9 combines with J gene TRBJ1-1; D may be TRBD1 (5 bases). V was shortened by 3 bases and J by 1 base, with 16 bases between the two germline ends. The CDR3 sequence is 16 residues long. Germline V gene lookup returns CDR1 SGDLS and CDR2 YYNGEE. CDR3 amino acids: CASSATGSEWNTEAFF. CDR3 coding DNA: TGTGCCAGCAGCGCCACAGGATCTGAATGGAACACTGAAGCTTTCTTT.

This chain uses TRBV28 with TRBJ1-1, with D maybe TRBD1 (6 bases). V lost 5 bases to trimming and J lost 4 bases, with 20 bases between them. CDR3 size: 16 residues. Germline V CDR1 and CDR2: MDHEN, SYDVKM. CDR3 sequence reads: CASSLIQGRWVTEAFF. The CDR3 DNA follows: TGTGCCAGCAGTCTTATACAGGGAAGGTGGGTCACTGAAGCTTTCTTT. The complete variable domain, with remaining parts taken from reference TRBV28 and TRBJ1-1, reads DVKVTQSSRYLVKRTGEKVFLECVQDMDHENMFWYRQDPGLGLRLIYFSYDVKMKEKGDIPEGYSVSREKKERFSLILESASTNQTSMYLCASSLIQGRWVTEAFFGQGTRLTVV.

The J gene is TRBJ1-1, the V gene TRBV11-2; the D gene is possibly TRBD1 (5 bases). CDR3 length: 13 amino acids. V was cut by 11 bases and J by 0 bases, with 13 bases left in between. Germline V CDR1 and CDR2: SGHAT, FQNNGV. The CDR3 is CAGKTAMNTEAFF. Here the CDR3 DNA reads TGTGCCGGCAAGACAGCGATGAACACTGAAGCTTTCTTT.

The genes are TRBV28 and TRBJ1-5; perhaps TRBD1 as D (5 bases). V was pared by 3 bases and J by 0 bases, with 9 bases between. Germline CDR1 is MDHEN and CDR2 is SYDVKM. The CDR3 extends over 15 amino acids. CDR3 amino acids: CASSFRGISNQPQHF. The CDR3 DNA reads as TGTGCCAGCAGTTTTCGGGGGATTAGCAATCAGCCCCAGCATTTT.

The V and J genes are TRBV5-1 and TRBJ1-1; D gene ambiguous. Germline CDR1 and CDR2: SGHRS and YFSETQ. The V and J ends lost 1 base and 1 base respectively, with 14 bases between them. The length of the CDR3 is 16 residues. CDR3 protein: CASSLSSPIRNTEAFF. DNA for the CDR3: TGCGCCAGCAGCTTGAGTTCCCCCATCAGGAACACTGAAGCTTTCTTT.

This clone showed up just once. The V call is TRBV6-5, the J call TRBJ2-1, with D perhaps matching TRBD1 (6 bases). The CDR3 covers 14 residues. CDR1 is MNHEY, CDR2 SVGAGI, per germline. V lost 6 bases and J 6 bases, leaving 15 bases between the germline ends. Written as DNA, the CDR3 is TGTGCCAGCAGACCCGACAGGAACCCCAATGAGCAGTTCTTC. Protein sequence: CASRPDRNPNEQFF.